A selection of T cell receptor beta chains follows, all from one sample in a study of PD-1 blockade in classical Hodgkin lymphoma. Here immunoSEQ multiplex PCR was the method, and the copy in TCRdb shows in-frame clones only, minus some. The sample records fewer than 95,000 clones, more than 80% being singletons. The sample in question was peripheral blood mononuclear cells (PBMCs), obtained before the fourth cycle of nivolumab. These receptors were obtained from a human donor with classical Hodgkin lymphoma. Each CDR3 is given with its conserved first and last residue. The D gene is left open where the match is weak.

j_call,d_call,v_call,cdr3_aa
TRBJ2-1,-,TRBV11-3,CASSSGRAGLYYNEQFF
TRBJ2-7,TRBD2,TRBV6-1,CASSEADGTRLHF
TRBJ2-1,TRBD1,TRBV7-7,CASSLSQGAVDEQFF
TRBJ2-1,TRBD2,TRBV18,CASSPNRLAGGIGNEQFF
TRBJ1-2,-,TRBV6-5,CASSWQWGRGYTF
TRBJ1-2,TRBD1,TRBV5-6,CASSPIGQDGYTF
TRBJ2-7,TRBD2,TRBV13,CASRPAGGPREQYF
TRBJ2-7,TRBD1,TRBV6-4,CASARDSSYEQYF
TRBJ1-1,-,TRBV6-6,CASTRNTEAFF
TRBJ2-3,TRBD2,TRBV4-3,CASSQDRRVAGGLDTQYF
TRBJ1-5,-,TRBV6-6,CASSYSLGGNQPQHF
TRBJ2-2,-,TRBV5-4,CASSSEVANTGELFF
TRBJ2-7,-,TRBV28,CASSPGFSYEQYF
TRBJ2-7,TRBD1,TRBV15,CATSTGQGFTYEQYF
TRBJ2-3,TRBD2,TRBV27,CASQGLAVTDTQYF
TRBJ1-2,-,TRBV10-3,CAIVDGRNYGYTF
TRBJ1-5,-,TRBV6-4,CASSEIGGNQPQHF
TRBJ1-5,TRBD1,TRBV6-5,CASSLVGDRGGQPQHF
TRBJ2-2,TRBD2,TRBV10-3,CAIYGPLGTSGTKNTGELFF
TRBJ1-3,-,TRBV9,CASSVASQSGNTIYF
TRBJ2-7,-,TRBV5-1,CASSLGQTRSYEQYF
TRBJ2-5,TRBD1,TRBV7-3,CASSRQTGETQYF
TRBJ2-2,-,TRBV7-3,CASSSGRGTGELFF
TRBJ1-1,-,TRBV5-1,CASSSLGFEGRNTEAFF
TRBJ2-1,TRBD1,TRBV19,CASTGQGAGEQFF
TRBJ2-3,-,TRBV5-4,CASSWGLDTQYF
TRBJ2-3,-,TRBV28,CASIPQTGSTDTQYF
TRBJ1-1,TRBD1,TRBV5-6,CASSLPGGNTEAFF
TRBJ2-6,-,TRBV28,CASSFGTRLSGANVLTF
TRBJ2-1,-,TRBV6-5,CATRGWGVYNEQFF
TRBJ2-5,TRBD1,TRBV7-2,CASSATGGEETQYF
TRBJ2-7,TRBD1,TRBV5-1,CASSLQGTSYEQYF
TRBJ2-7,TRBD2,TRBV7-6,CASSLTGLADYEQYF
TRBJ1-1,TRBD1,TRBV5-4,CASSLIRGTVNTEAFF
TRBJ1-1,-,TRBV9,CASSVATQAMNTEAFF
TRBJ2-7,-,TRBV7-2,CASSLGRSSYEQYF
TRBJ2-2,-,TRBV9,CASSVAWTATGELFF
TRBJ2-1,-,TRBV9,CASSVESGSYNEQFF
TRBJ1-4,TRBD1,TRBV18,CASSQGQGGSNEKLFF
TRBJ2-1,-,TRBV27,CASRGVAGPLNEQFF
TRBJ2-3,-,TRBV5-1,CASGEPTSYASTDTQYF
TRBJ2-7,-,TRBV23-1,CASSQSEQYF